This record concerns one TCR beta chain sequence. These data come from a study of neoadjuvant anti-PD-1 for oral cavity cancer. Blood cells were analyzed directly, without culture or expansion. V was clipped by 5 bases and J by 2 bases, with 12 bases between them. Germline V gives CDR1 PRHDT, CDR2 FYEKMQ (reference sequence). The CDR3 length is 14 residues. Sequencing was performed with immunoSEQ multiplex PCR; in TCRdb, only in-frame clones are kept and a portion is missing. This table has about 16,000 clones, approximately 79% appearing once. The sequence derives from a person between 40 and 80 years old with oral cavity squamous cell carcinoma. The sample consisted of PBMCs, taken before nivolumab (anti-PD-1) treatment. V usage is TRBV13 and J usage is TRBJ2-5; D perhaps matches TRBD2 (6 bases). CDR3 loop: CASSPPGEQETQYF. CDR3 coding DNA: TGTGCCAGCAGCCCACCGGGGGAGCAAGAGACCCAGTACTTC.